A selection of T cell receptor beta chains follows, all from one sample in a study of blood T cell repertoires in COVID-19. Clones were sequenced by immunoSEQ multiplex PCR, and TCRdb holds only the in-frame ones, with some missing. The table lists 140,000 to 150,000 clones, over 75% of them singletons. Sequenced input: peripheral blood. These receptors were collected from a woman aged 45-65 years with acute or convalescent COVID-19. Both conserved end residues are part of each CDR3. The order of the fields is D gene, J gene, V gene, clone size, CDR3 protein, CDR3 DNA. The D gene is left open where the match is weak. The listing skips clone size in some rows; elsewhere it reads once, few, many or a size class.

D gene: TRBD1
J gene: TRBJ1-2
V gene: TRBV3-1/TRBV3-2
clone size: .
CDR3 protein: CASSQDPGQGAYGYTF
CDR3 DNA: TGTGCCAGCAGCCAAGATCCGGGACAGGGGGCCTATGGCTACACCTTC

D gene: .
J gene: TRBJ1-2
V gene: TRBV4-1
clone size: once
CDR3 protein: CASSRQQGDYGYTF
CDR3 DNA: TGCGCCAGCAGCCGTCAACAGGGCGACTATGGCTACACCTTC

D gene: .
J gene: TRBJ2-3
V gene: TRBV13
clone size: .
CDR3 protein: CASSSTSSTDTQYF
CDR3 DNA: TGTGCCAGCAGCTCGACTAGTTCCACAGATACGCAGTATTTT

D gene: .
J gene: TRBJ1-2
V gene: TRBV24-1
clone size: .
CDR3 protein: CATSGGTAYGYTF
CDR3 DNA: TGTGCCACCAGTGGTGGGACTGCCTATGGCTACACCTTC

D gene: TRBD2
J gene: TRBJ2-5
V gene: TRBV9
clone size: .
CDR3 protein: CASSPPSGRRQTQYF
CDR3 DNA: TGTGCCAGCAGCCCCCCTAGCGGGAGGAGACAGACCCAGTACTTC

D gene: .
J gene: TRBJ2-3
V gene: TRBV3-1/TRBV3-2
clone size: .
CDR3 protein: CASSQGQGGGTDTQYF
CDR3 DNA: TGTGCCAGCAGCCAAGGTCAGGGAGGAGGGACAGATACGCAGTATTTT

D gene: TRBD1
J gene: TRBJ1-5
V gene: TRBV23-1
clone size: .
CDR3 protein: CASSQPTPGTGTVNQPQHF
CDR3 DNA: TGCGCCAGCAGTCAACCCACTCCCGGGACAGGGACCGTCAATCAGCCCCAGCATTTT

D gene: .
J gene: TRBJ1-6
V gene: TRBV9
clone size: .
CDR3 protein: CASSVMTSNSPLHF
CDR3 DNA: TGTGCCAGCAGCGTAATGACTTCCAATTCACCCCTCCACTTT

D gene: TRBD1
J gene: TRBJ1-6
V gene: TRBV6-6
clone size: .
CDR3 protein: CASSHGQGSSYNSPLHF
CDR3 DNA: TGTGCCAGCAGTCATGGACAGGGTAGCTCCTATAATTCACCCCTCCACTTT

D gene: .
J gene: TRBJ1-5
V gene: TRBV6-5
clone size: .
CDR3 protein: CASSFGGLDQPQHF
CDR3 DNA: TGTGCCAGCAGTTTTGGGGGACTAGATCAGCCCCAGCATTTT

D gene: .
J gene: TRBJ2-5
V gene: TRBV6-5
clone size: .
CDR3 protein: CASRSGWETQYF
CDR3 DNA: TGTGCCAGCAGATCGGGATGGGAGACCCAGTACTTC

D gene: .
J gene: TRBJ1-2
V gene: TRBV5-1
clone size: .
CDR3 protein: CASSLNSHDYGYTF
CDR3 DNA: TGCGCCAGCAGCTTGAACAGTCACGACTATGGCTACACCTTC

D gene: TRBD1
J gene: TRBJ1-2
V gene: TRBV9
clone size: .
CDR3 protein: CASSVGQGNYGYTF
CDR3 DNA: TGTGCCAGCAGCGTAGGACAGGGGAACTATGGCTACACCTTC

D gene: TRBD2
J gene: TRBJ2-5
V gene: TRBV15
clone size: .
CDR3 protein: CATSVAGVGETQYF
CDR3 DNA: TGTGCCACCAGCGTAGCGGGGGTAGGAGAGACCCAGTACTTC

D gene: .
J gene: TRBJ2-1
V gene: TRBV15
clone size: .
CDR3 protein: CATSRSYSNEQFF
CDR3 DNA: TGTGCCACCAGCAGATCATACTCCAATGAGCAGTTCTTC

D gene: TRBD2
J gene: TRBJ2-1
V gene: TRBV10-1
clone size: .
CDR3 protein: CASTSGGSYNEQFF
CDR3 DNA: TGCGCCAGCACGAGCGGGGGCTCCTACAATGAGCAGTTCTTC

D gene: .
J gene: TRBJ1-5
V gene: TRBV24-1
clone size: once
CDR3 protein: CATSPTGLGNQPQHF
CDR3 DNA: TGTGCCACCAGTCCGACAGGACTCGGCAATCAGCCCCAGCATTTT

D gene: .
J gene: TRBJ2-1
V gene: TRBV6-4
clone size: .
CDR3 protein: CASSVKRRNRSYNEQFF
CDR3 DNA: TGTGCCAGCAGTGTTAAGAGGCGGAACCGCTCCTACAATGAGCAGTTCTTC

D gene: .
J gene: TRBJ1-5
V gene: TRBV11-2
clone size: .
CDR3 protein: CASSLALYQPQHF
CDR3 DNA: TGTGCCAGCAGCTTAGCCCTTTATCAGCCCCAGCATTTT

D gene: .
J gene: TRBJ1-6
V gene: TRBV6-1
clone size: .
CDR3 protein: CASSEFGGQNSPLHF
CDR3 DNA: TGTGCCAGCAGTGAATTCGGGGGTCAGAATTCACCCCTCCACTTT

D gene: .
J gene: TRBJ2-7
V gene: TRBV7-3
clone size: .
CDR3 protein: CASSPGGREQYF
CDR3 DNA: TGTGCCAGCAGCCCCGGAGGGCGCGAGCAGTACTTC

D gene: .
J gene: TRBJ1-5
V gene: TRBV5-6
clone size: .
CDR3 protein: CASSSRWPYDQPQHF
CDR3 DNA: TGTGCCAGCAGCTCCCGTTGGCCGTATGATCAGCCCCAGCATTTT

D gene: TRBD1
J gene: TRBJ2-1
V gene: TRBV6-5
clone size: once
CDR3 protein: CASSRTGTGNNEQFF
CDR3 DNA: TGTGCCAGCAGCCGAACCGGGACAGGGAACAATGAGCAGTTCTTC

D gene: TRBD2
J gene: TRBJ2-1
V gene: TRBV6-5
clone size: .
CDR3 protein: CASSYNVGLAAEQFF
CDR3 DNA: TGTGCCAGCAGTTACAACGTTGGACTAGCGGCTGAGCAGTTCTTC

D gene: .
J gene: TRBJ2-5
V gene: TRBV20-1
clone size: .
CDR3 protein: CSAIYWTQYF
CDR3 DNA: TGCAGTGCTATTTATTGGACCCAGTACTTC

D gene: .
J gene: TRBJ1-2
V gene: TRBV5-1
clone size: .
CDR3 protein: CASSLGFAGEYGYTF
CDR3 DNA: TGCGCCAGCAGCTTGGGTTTTGCAGGGGAGTATGGCTACACCTTC

D gene: TRBD1
J gene: TRBJ2-3
V gene: TRBV5-8
clone size: .
CDR3 protein: CASNRQGTDTQYF
CDR3 DNA: TGTGCCAGCAACCGACAGGGGACAGATACGCAGTATTTT

D gene: TRBD1
J gene: TRBJ1-1
V gene: TRBV30
clone size: .
CDR3 protein: CAPSQGNAFF
CDR3 DNA: TGTGCCCCTTCACAGGGGAACGCTTTCTTT

D gene: TRBD1
J gene: TRBJ1-2
V gene: TRBV24-1
clone size: .
CDR3 protein: CATSDGGQGWNGYTF
CDR3 DNA: TGTGCCACCAGTGATGGCGGACAGGGCTGGAATGGCTACACCTTC

D gene: TRBD1
J gene: TRBJ1-1
V gene: TRBV15
clone size: .
CDR3 protein: CATSRGARGDPAEAFF
CDR3 DNA: TGTGCCACCAGCAGAGGGGCCAGGGGGGATCCAGCTGAAGCTTTCTTT

D gene: .
J gene: TRBJ1-5
V gene: TRBV21-1
clone size: .
CDR3 protein: CASSSSRGKPGRPRNQPQHF
CDR3 DNA: TGTGCCAGCAGCTCCAGCAGGGGTAAACCGGGACGCCCTAGGAATCAGCCCCAGCATTTT

D gene: .
J gene: TRBJ1-3
V gene: TRBV6-5
clone size: few
CDR3 protein: CASGAAGNTIYF
CDR3 DNA: TGTGCCAGCGGGGCTGCCGGAAACACCATATATTTT

D gene: .
J gene: TRBJ2-4
V gene: TRBV21-1
clone size: .
CDR3 protein: CASTGEGLSVAKNIQYF
CDR3 DNA: TGTGCCAGCACGGGGGAGGGTCTATCGGTAGCCAAAAACATTCAGTACTTC